The 10 T cell receptor beta chains given below trace back to one sample, sequenced in a study of T-cell memory formation after mild COVID-19. From the 5' RACE reads, TCRdb called clonotypes with MiXCR, one entry per CDR3 protein. The table shows approximately 580,000 distinct CDR3 sequences, with approximately 20% occurring only once. Sequencing was carried out using PBMCs or a T cell subset sorted from them (not recorded which). The receptors stem from an adult woman who had mild COVID-19 (a few samples of this study predate the infection). Cell type and time point are not known.

This clonotype was observed at least ten times. The V call is TRBV7-2, the J call TRBJ2-4, with no clear D. The V and J ends lost 4 bases and 0 bases respectively, with 16 bases between them. Germline CDR1 and CDR2: SGHTA and FQGNSA. The CDR3 extends over 17 amino acids. CDR3 sequence reads: CASSSQVRVGAKNIQYF. The CDR3 DNA sequence: TGTGCCAGCAGCTCCCAGGTTAGGGTCGGAGCCAAAAACATTCAGTACTTC.

This chain joins TRBV4-2 and TRBJ2-7; TRBD2 might be the D (5 bases). Trimming left V 3 bases short and J 3 bases short, with 9 bases between. CDR1 is LGHNA and CDR2 is YNFKEQ in the germline V gene. The CDR3 sequence is 13 residues long. CDR3 loop: CASSHETNYEQYF. Written as DNA, the CDR3 is TGTGCCAGCAGCCATGAGACTAACTACGAGCAGTACTTC.

This rearrangement joins TRBV9 to TRBJ1-1, with D unclear. V dropped 0 bases and J dropped 0 bases, with 9 bases sitting between them. Germline V gene lookup returns CDR1 SGDLS and CDR2 YYNGEE. The CDR3 covers 15 residues. In DNA form, the CDR3 reads TGTGCCAGCAGCGTAGACGTCAGGATGAACACTGAAGCTTTCTTT. This sequence encodes CASSVDVRMNTEAFF.

This clonotype was seen repeatedly, ten times or more. The chain carries TRBV12-3 or TRBV12-4 and TRBJ1-2, with a possible D match to TRBD1 (5 bases). This CDR3 has 13 amino acids. The V end lost 6 bases, the J end lost 9 bases, and 17 bases lay between the germline ends. The DNA for the CDR3 is TGTGCCAGCAGCCCCCCCGCGGGGGAGAGCTACACCTTC. Protein: CASSPPAGESYTF.

This clonotype was seen only a few times. This chain joins TRBV2 and TRBJ1-1; weak D call: TRBD1 (5 bases). CDR1 is SNHLY and CDR2 is FYNNEI in the germline V gene. V was shortened by 6 bases and J by 3 bases, with 11 bases between the two germline ends. CDR3 length equals 13 residues. CDR3 in DNA: TGTGCCAGCAGGGTTGACAGTGACACTGAAGCTTTCTTT. The encoded protein is CASRVDSDTEAFF.

The chain links TRBV27 to TRBJ2-5, with 11 bases aligning to TRBD2. Germline V CDR1 and CDR2: MNHEY, SMNVEV (reference sequence). The CDR3 extends over 17 amino acids. With V trimmed by 4 bases and J by 0 bases, 7 bases remained unmatched. CDR3 residues: CASSSYSGGADQETQYF. Written as DNA, the CDR3 is TGTGCCAGCAGTTCGTATAGCGGGGGGGCCGACCAAGAGACCCAGTACTTC.

The V call is TRBV7-2, the J call TRBJ1-1, with unresolved D. Germline V lookup: CDR1 SGHTA, CDR2 FQGNSA. This CDR3 is built from 15 residues. The V gene lost 1 base and the J gene lost 1 base, with 10 bases spanning the gap. The CDR3 nucleotides read TGTGCCAGCAGCTTAGGAGGGATGGGGAACACTGAAGCTTTCTTT. Translated: CASSLGGMGNTEAFF.

The genes are TRBV6-5 and TRBJ2-2, with a weak D call TRBD1 (7 bases). Deletions cut 5 bases from V and 4 bases from J, with 23 bases between. Germline CDR1 MNHEY, CDR2 SVGAGI. There are 18 residues in the CDR3. For the CDR3, the DNA is TGTGCCAGCAGTCCCTGGGGGGCAGGGGGTCGGCGCACCGGGGAGCTGTTTTTT. As protein: CASSPWGAGGRRTGELFF.

The CDR3 region has the DNA TGTGCCAGCAGGGAGTGGGCGGGAGCAGACAATGAGCAGTTCTTC. Protein product: CASREWAGADNEQFF. V is TRBV7-9 and J is TRBJ2-1; TRBD2 aligns across 7 bases. V trimming: 6 bases; J trimming: 5 bases; junction bases outside the gene matches: 10. The CDR3 extends over 15 amino acids. The germline V gene has CDR1 SEHNR and CDR2 FQNEAQ (reference sequence).

The rearrangement joins TRBV2 to TRBJ1-2; TRBD1 is a possible D gene (6 bases). The CDR3 consists of 13 residues. V shed 4 bases and J shed 10 bases, with 16 bases lying between them. CDR1 is SNHLY and CDR2 is FYNNEI in the germline V gene. The CDR3 loop reads CASSVKTGLTYTF. The CDR3 region has the DNA TGTGCCAGCAGTGTGAAGACAGGATTAACCTACACCTTC.